This entry is about one T cell receptor (beta chain). The table came from immunoSEQ multiplex PCR; TCRdb's copy has only in-frame clones and leaves some out. The data contain a few hundred thousand clones, over 80% of them singletons. The sample is drawn from a study of blood T cell repertoires in COVID-19. Participants were aged roughly 18 to 100 years from 24 US areas. With 6 bases clipped from V and 4 bases from J, the junction kept 8 bases outside the gene matches. The CDR3 runs 15 residues. The germline V gene encodes CDR1 KGHSH and CDR2 LQKENI. What was sequenced was PBMCs or T cells enriched from blood (not recorded which). The V and J genes are TRBV18 and TRBJ1-4; 7 positions match TRBD1. The clonotype originates from a woman aged 40 to 50 who had recovered from COVID-19. In DNA form, the CDR3 reads TGTGCCAGCTCGCAATTACAGGGGCATAATGAAAAACTGTTTTTT. It specifies CASSQLQGHNEKLFF.